Below, one T cell receptor beta chain is given with its context. Its target is unknown. The PCR used 60 Vbeta and 13 Jbeta primers. Libraries were prepared by immunoSEQ multiplex PCR; TCRdb keeps only in-frame clonotypes and omits some of them. The profile shows under 200,000 clones, 78% of them singletons. Germline V gene sequence: CDR1 SGHTS, CDR2 YDEGEE. V shed 5 bases and J shed 4 bases, with 15 bases lying between them. The CDR3 runs to 14 residues. These data belong to a study of cytomegalovirus exposure and HLA in healthy donors. Study findings and constraints: In vitro data verified a few CMV-associated chains as specific for CMV antigens.

The rearrangement links TRBV5-8 to TRBJ1-1; D unresolved. This TCR was sampled from a woman aged 25 to 45 in good health and CMV-seropositive. The sequenced material came from PBMCs. The CDR3 DNA follows: TGTGCCAGCAGACATGACCCGGGAATCACTGAAGCTTTCTTT. Its protein is CASRHDPGITEAFF.